This T cell receptor (beta chain) is from a study of blood T cell repertoires in COVID-19. Measured with immunoSEQ multiplex PCR; TCRdb has only the in-frame clones, and not every one. The data contain around 170,000 clones, 74% of them singletons. The sequencing input was peripheral blood. The source is a woman of 80 years or more with acute or convalescent COVID-19.

The CDR3 DNA reads TGTGCTAGTGCCTACTCCGGGACAGGGTACCTCACAGATACGCAGTATTTT. This encodes CASAYSGTGYLTDTQYF. The V call is TRBV12-5, the J call TRBJ2-3; the match to TRBD1 covers 9 bases. In germline, CDR1 is LGHNT, CDR2 FRNRAP. The ends lost 7 bases at V and 2 bases at J; junction bases unmatched: 13. This CDR3 is built from 17 residues.